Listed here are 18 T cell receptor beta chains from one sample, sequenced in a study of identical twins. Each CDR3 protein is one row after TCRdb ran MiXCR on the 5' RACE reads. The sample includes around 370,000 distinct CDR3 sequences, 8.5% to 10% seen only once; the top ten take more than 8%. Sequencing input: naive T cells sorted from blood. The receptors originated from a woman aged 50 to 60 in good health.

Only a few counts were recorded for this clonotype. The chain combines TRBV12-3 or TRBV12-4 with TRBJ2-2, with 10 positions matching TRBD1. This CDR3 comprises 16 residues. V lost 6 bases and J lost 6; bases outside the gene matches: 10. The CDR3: CASSPDRGRVSGELFF. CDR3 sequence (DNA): TGTGCCAGCAGCCCTGACAGGGGGCGCGTCTCCGGGGAGCTGTTTTTT.

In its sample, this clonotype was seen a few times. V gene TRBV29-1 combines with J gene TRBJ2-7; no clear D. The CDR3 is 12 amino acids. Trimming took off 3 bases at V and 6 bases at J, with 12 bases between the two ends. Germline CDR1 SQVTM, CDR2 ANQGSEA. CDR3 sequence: CSVDNGPAEQYF. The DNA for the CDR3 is TGCAGCGTTGATAACGGGCCTGCCGAGCAGTACTTC.

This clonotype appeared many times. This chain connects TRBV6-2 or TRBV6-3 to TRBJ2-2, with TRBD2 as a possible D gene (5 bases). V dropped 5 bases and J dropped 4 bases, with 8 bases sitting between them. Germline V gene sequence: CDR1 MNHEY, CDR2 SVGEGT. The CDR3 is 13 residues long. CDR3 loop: CASSRLPTGELFF. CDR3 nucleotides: TGTGCCAGCAGTCGACTACCCACCGGGGAGCTGTTTTTT.

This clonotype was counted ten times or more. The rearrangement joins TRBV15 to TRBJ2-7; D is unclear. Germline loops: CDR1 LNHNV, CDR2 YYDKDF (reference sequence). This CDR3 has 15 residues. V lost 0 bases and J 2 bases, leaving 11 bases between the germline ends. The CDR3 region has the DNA TGTGCCACCAGCAGAGATATACGACGGACCTACGAGCAGTACGTC. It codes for CATSRDIRRTYEQYV.

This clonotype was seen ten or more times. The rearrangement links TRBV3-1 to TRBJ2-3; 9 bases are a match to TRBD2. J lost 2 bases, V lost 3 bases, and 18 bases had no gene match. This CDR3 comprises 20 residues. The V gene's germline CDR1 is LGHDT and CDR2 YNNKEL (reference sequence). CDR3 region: CASSHLMRPSGARVTDTQYF. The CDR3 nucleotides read TGTGCCAGCAGCCATTTAATGAGGCCTAGCGGGGCGCGGGTCACAGATACGCAGTATTTT.

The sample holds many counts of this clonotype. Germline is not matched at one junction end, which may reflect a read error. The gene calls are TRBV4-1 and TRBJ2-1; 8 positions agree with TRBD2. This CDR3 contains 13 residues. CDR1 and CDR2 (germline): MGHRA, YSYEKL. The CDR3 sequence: CASSQDKRTSLTF. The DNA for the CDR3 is TGCGCCAGCAGCCAAGATAAACGGACTAGCCTCACCTTC.

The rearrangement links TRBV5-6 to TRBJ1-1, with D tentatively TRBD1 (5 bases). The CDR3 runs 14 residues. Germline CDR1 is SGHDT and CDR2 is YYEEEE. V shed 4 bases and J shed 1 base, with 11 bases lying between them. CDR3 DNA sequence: TGTGCCAGCAGCCGGGACGGACGGAACACTGAAGCTTTCTTT. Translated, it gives CASSRDGRNTEAFF.

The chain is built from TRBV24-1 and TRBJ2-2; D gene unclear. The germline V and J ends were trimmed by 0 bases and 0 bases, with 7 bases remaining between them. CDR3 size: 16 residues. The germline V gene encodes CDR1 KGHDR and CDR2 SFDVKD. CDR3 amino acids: CATSDLGRTNTGELFF. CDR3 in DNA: TGTGCCACCAGTGATTTGGGGCGAACGAACACCGGGGAGCTGTTTTTT.

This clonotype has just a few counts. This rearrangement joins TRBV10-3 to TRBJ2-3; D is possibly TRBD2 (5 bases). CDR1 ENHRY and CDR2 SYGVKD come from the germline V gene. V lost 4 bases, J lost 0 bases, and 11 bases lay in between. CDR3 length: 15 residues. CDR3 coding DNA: TGTGCCATCAGTGTTGGGGAGACTAGCACAGATACGCAGTATTTT. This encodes CAISVGETSTDTQYF.

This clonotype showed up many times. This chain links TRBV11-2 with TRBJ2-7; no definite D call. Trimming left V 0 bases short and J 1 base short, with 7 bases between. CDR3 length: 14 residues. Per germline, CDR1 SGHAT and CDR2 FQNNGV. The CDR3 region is CASSLDFRSYEQYV. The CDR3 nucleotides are TGTGCCAGCAGCTTAGATTTTCGGTCCTACGAGCAGTACGTC.

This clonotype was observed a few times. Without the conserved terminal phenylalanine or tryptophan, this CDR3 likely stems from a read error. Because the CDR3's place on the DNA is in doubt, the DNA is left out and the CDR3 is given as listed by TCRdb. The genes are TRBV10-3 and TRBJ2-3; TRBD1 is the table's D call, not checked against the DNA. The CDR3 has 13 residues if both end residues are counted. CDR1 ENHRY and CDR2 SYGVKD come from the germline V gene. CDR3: CAISGDRAPLGRL.

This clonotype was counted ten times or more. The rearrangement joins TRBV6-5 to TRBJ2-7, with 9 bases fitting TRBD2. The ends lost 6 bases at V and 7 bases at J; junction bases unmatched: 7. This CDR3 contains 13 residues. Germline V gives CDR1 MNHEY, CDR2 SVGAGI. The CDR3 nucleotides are TGTGCCAGCAGAGGGAGCGGGGGGCGGGAGCAGTACTTC. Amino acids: CASRGSGGREQYF.

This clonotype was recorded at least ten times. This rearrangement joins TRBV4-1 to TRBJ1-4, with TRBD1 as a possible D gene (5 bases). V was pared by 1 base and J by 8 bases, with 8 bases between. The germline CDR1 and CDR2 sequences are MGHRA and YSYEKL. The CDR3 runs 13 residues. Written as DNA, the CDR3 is TGCGCCAGCAGCCAAGTCCAGGGCGAAAAACTGTTTTTT. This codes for CASSQVQGEKLFF.

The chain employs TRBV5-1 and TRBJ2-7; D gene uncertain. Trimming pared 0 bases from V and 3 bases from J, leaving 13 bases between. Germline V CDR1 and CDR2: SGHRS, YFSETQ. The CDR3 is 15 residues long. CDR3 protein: CASSLEPLGNYEQYV. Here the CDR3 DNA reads TGCGCCAGCAGCTTGGAACCCCTAGGGAACTACGAGCAGTACGTC.

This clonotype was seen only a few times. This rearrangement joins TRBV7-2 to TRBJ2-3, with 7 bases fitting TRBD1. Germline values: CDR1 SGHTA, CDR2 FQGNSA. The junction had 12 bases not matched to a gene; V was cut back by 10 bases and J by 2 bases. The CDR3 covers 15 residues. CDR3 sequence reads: CATSAGGRTTDTQYF. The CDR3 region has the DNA TGTGCCACCTCCGCAGGGGGAAGGACCACAGATACGCAGTATTTT. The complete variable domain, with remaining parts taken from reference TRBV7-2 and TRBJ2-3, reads GAGVSQSPSNKVTEKGKDVELRCDPISGHTALYWYRQSLGQGLEFLIYFQGNSAPDKSGLPSDRFSAERTGGSVSTLTIQRTQQEDSAVYLCATSAGGRTTDTQYFGPGTRLTVL.

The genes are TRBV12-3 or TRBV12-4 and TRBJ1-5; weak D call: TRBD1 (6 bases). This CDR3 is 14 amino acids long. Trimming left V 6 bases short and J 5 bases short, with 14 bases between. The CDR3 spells CASSRTANDQPQHF. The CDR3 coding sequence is TGTGCCAGCAGCAGGACAGCGAATGATCAGCCCCAGCATTTT.

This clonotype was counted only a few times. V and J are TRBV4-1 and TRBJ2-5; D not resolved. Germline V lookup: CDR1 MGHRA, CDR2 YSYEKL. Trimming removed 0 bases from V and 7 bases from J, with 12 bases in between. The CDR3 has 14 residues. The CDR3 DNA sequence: TGCGCCAGCAGCCAAGATGCCGCCTTTTCGACCCAGTACTTC. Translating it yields CASSQDAAFSTQYF.

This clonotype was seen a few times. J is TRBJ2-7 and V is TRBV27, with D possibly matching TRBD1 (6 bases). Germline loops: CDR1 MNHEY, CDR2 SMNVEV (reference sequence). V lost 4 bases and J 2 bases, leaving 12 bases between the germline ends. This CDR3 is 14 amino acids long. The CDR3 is CASSSLTGTYEQYF. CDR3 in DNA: TGTGCCAGCAGTTCCTTAACAGGGACCTACGAGCAGTACTTC.